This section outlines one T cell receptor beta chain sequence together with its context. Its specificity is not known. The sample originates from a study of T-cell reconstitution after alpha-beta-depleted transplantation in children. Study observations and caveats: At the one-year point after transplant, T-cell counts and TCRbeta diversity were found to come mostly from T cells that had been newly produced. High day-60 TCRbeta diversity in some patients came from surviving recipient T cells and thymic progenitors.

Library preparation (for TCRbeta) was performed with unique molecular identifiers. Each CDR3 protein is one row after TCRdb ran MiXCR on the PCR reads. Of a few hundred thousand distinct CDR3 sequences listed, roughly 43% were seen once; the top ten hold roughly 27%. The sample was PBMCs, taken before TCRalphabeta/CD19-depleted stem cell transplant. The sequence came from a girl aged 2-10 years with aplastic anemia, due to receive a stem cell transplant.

CDR3 residues: CASSYSIGVEQFF. As DNA, the CDR3 is TGTGCCAGCAGTTACTCGATAGGGGTTGAGCAGTTCTTC. The chain joins TRBV6-5 to TRBJ2-1; TRBD1 is a possible D gene (5 bases). The V gene's germline CDR1 is MNHEY and CDR2 SVGAGI. Deletions cut 0 bases from V and 9 bases from J, with 9 bases between. This CDR3 is built from 13 residues.